The sequence of this T cell receptor (beta chain) was determined in a study of T cells in Graves' hyperthyroidism and ophthalmopathy. Whole-study context: Peripheral blood draws took place at initial diagnosis, ahead of any treatment.

V trimming: 5 bases; J trimming: 7 bases; junction bases outside the gene matches: 8. CDR1 and CDR2 from the germline V gene are MDHEN and SYDVKM. This CDR3 contains 15 residues. Uncontrolled infection, other autoimmune disease, pregnancy or lactation led to exclusion. Regions amplified from RNA transcripts were the TCR beta CDR3 regions. Primed by the HTBI set, a first-round RT-PCR was run on the TCR CDR3. MiXCR, applied by TCRdb to the multiplex PCR reads, yields one record per CDR3 protein. Of 500,000 to 550,000 distinct CDR3 sequences in the sample, roughly 21% were seen once. This chain links TRBV28 with TRBJ1-6; 7 bases are a match to TRBD1. Material: blood. The source is a man aged 35 to 55 with Graves' ophthalmopathy. The CDR3 DNA reads TGTGCCAGCAGTCCCCCAGGGACAGCCAATTCACCCCTCCACTTT. Its translation is CASSPPGTANSPLHF.